The T cell receptor (beta chain) described here comes from a study of cytomegalovirus exposure and HLA in healthy donors. Across the whole study: Previous work identified 90 million to 130 million unique TCR beta sequences from about 179 million T cells.

PCR used 60 Vbeta primers and 13 Jbeta primers. Sequenced by immunoSEQ multiplex PCR; TCRdb stores in-frame clones only, minus some. The sample includes about 65,000 clones. When sampled, the donors appeared nominally healthy, though they likely had unrecorded immune exposures. CDR1 is ENHRY and CDR2 is SYGVKD in the germline V gene. The CDR3 sequence is 14 residues long. V dropped 7 bases and J dropped 0 bases, with 11 bases sitting between them. This rearrangement joins TRBV10-3 to TRBJ2-3, with D possibly matching TRBD2 (7 bases). The material sequenced was PBMCs. The TCR was taken from a boy aged 5-17 years in good health and CMV-seronegative. CDR3 residues: CAINKGGSTDTQYF. CDR3 DNA: TGTGCCATCAATAAGGGGGGGAGCACAGATACGCAGTATTTT.